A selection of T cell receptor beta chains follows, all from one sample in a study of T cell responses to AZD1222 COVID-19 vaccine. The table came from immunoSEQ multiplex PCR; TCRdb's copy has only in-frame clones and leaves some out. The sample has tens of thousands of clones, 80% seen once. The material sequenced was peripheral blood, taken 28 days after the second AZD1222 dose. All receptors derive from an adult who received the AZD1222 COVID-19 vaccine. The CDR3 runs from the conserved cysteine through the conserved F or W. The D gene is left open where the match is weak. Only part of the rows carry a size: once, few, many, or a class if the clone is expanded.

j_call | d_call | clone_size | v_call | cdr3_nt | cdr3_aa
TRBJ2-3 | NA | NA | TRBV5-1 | TGCGCCAGCAGCTTGGTCCCCCGGCAGGGGCCAGATACGCAGTATTTT | CASSLVPRQGPDTQYF
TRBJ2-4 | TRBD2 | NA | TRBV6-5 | TGTGCCAGCAGTCTACTAGCGGACGCCAAAAACATTCAGTACTTC | CASSLLADAKNIQYF
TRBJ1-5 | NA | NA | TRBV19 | TGTGCCAGTAGCCTACATAAGGACCGAGATCAGCCCCAGCATTTT | CASSLHKDRDQPQHF
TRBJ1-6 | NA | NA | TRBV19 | TGTGCCAGTAGTATCCAGGCAAAAGGGGGTTCACCCCTCCACTTT | CASSIQAKGGSPLHF
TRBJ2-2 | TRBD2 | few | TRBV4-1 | TGCGCCAGCAGCCCCGGAATAGCGGGGGGGCGGTCTGTTATCAGGGAGCTGTTTTTT | CASSPGIAGGRSVIRELFF
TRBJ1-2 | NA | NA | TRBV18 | TGTGCCAGCTCACCAACGCTCTCTAGGAATGGCTACACCTTC | CASSPTLSRNGYTF
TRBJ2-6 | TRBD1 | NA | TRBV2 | TGTGCCAGCAGGACCGGGACAGGGGTTTCTGGGGCCAACGTCCTGACTTTC | CASRTGTGVSGANVLTF
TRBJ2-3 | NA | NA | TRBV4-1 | TGCGCCAGCAGCCAAGCAGGTCTAACAGATACGCAGTATTTT | CASSQAGLTDTQYF
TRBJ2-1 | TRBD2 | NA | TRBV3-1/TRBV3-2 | TGTGCCAGCAGTTCCGGGACTAGCTTCGTCCATGAGCAGTTCTTC | CASSSGTSFVHEQFF
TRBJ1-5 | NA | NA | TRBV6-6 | TGTGCCAGCAGTCTAGTTAGCAATCAGCCCCAGCATTTT | CASSLVSNQPQHF